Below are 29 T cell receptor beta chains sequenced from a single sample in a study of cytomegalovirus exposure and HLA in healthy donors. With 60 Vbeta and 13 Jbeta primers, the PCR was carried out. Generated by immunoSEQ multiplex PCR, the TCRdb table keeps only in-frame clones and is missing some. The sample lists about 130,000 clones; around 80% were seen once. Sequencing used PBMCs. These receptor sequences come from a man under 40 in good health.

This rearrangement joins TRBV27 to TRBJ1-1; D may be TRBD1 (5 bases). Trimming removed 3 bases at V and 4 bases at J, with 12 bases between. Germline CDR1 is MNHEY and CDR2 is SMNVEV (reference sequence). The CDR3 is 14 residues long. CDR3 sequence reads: CASSLGGDVTEAFF. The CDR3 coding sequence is TGTGCCAGCAGTTTGGGGGGGGATGTCACTGAAGCTTTCTTT.

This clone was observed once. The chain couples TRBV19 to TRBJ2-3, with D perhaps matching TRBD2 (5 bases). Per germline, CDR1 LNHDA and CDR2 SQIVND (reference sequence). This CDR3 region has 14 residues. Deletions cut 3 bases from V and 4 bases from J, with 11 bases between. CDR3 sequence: CASSMPSSADTQYF. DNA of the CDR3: TGTGCCAGTAGTATGCCTAGCTCGGCAGATACGCAGTATTTT.

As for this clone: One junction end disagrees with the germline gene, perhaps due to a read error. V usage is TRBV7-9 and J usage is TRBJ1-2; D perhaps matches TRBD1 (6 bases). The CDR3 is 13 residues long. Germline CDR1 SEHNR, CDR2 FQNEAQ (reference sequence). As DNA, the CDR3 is TGTTCCAGCAGCCCCGGACAGAACTATGGCTACACCTTC. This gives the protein CSSSPGQNYGYTF.

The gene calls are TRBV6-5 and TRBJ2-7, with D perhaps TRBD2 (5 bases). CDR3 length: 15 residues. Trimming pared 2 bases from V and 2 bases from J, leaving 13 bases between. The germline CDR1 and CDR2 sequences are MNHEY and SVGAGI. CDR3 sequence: CASSYGGSSAYEQYF. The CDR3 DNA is TGTGCCAGCAGTTACGGAGGCTCCTCCGCCTACGAGCAGTACTTC.

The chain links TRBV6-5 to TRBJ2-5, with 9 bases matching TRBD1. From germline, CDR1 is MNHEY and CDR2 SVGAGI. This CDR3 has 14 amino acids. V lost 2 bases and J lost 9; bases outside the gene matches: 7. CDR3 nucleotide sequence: TGTGCCAGCAGTTACCAGGGACAGGGTAGGGCCCAGTACTTC. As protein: CASSYQGQGRAQYF.

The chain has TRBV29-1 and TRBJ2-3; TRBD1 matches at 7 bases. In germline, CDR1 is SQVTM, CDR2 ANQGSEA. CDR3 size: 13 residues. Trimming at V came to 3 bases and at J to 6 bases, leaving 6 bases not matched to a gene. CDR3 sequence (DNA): TGCAGCGTTGATCTAGGGGGCGTTGATACGCAGTATTTT. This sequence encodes CSVDLGGVDTQYF.

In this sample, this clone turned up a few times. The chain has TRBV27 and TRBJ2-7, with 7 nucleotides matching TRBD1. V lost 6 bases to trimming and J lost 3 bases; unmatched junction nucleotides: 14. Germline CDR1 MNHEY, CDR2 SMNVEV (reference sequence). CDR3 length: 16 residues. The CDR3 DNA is TGTGCCAGCAGCCTTGCGACAGGGCAGTTAATCTACGAGCAGTACTTC. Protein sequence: CASSLATGQLIYEQYF.

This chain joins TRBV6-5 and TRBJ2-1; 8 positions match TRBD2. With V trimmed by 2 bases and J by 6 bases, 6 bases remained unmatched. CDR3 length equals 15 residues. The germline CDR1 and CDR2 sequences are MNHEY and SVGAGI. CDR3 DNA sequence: TGTGCCAGCAGTTACGGGATAGCGGGGTCCAATGAGCAGTTCTTC. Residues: CASSYGIAGSNEQFF.

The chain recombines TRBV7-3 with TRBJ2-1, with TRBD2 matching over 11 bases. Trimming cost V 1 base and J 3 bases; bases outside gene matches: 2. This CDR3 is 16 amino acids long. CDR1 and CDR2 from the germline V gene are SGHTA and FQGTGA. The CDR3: CASSLSGTSGYNEQFF. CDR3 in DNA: TGTGCCAGCAGCTTAAGTGGGACTAGCGGCTACAATGAGCAGTTCTTC.

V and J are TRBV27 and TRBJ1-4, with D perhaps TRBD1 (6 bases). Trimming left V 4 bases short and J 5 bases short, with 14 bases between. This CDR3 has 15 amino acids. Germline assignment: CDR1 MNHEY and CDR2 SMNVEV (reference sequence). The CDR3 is CASSSWGGRNEKLFF. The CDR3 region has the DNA TGTGCCAGCAGTTCCTGGGGGGGCCGGAATGAAAAACTGTTTTTT.

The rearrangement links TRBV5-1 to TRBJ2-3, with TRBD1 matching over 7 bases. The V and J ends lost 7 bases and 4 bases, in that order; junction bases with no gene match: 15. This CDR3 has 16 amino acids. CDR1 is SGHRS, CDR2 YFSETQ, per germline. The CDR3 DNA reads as TGCGCCAGCCTCCAGGGGGACCTTCAAGGCCCAGATACGCAGTATTTT. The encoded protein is CASLQGDLQGPDTQYF.

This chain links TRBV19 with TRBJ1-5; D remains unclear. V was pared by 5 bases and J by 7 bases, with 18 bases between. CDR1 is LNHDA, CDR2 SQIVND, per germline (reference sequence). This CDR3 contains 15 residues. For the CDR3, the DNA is TGTGCCAGTAGTCGACCAGCAGGTTCATGGCAGCCCCAGCATTTT. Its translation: CASSRPAGSWQPQHF.

The CDR3 DNA sequence: TGTGCCAGCAGTAGCGCCAGGGACACAGATACGCAGTATTTT. As protein: CASSSARDTDTQYF. The chain has TRBV27 and TRBJ2-3, with D possibly matching TRBD1 (5 bases). Germline loops: CDR1 MNHEY, CDR2 SMNVEV (reference sequence). The length of the CDR3 is 14 residues. The germline V and J ends were trimmed by 5 bases and 2 bases, with 11 bases remaining between them.

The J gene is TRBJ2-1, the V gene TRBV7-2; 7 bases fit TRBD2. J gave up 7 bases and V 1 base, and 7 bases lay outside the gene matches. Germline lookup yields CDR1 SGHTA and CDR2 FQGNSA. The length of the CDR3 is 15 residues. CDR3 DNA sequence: TGTGCCAGCAGCTTAGGGGCGGGAGTTTGGAATGAGCAGTTCTTC. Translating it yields CASSLGAGVWNEQFF.

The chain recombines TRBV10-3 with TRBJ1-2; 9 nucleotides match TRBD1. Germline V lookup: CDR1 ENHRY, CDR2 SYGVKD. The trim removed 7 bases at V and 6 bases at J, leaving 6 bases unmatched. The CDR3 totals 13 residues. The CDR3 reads CAIKGTGLDGYTF. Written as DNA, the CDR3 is TGTGCCATCAAGGGGACAGGGTTGGATGGCTACACCTTC.

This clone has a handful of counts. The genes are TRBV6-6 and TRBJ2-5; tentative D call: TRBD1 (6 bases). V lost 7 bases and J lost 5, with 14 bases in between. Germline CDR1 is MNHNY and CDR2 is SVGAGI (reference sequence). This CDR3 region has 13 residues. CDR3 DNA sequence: TGTGCCAGCATCAACCAGAGGGGGGAGACCCAGTACTTC. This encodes CASINQRGETQYF.

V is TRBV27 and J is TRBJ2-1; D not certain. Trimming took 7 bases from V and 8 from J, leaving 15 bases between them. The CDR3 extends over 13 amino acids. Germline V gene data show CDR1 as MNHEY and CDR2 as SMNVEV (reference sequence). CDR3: CASKVASRDEQFF. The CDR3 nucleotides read TGTGCCAGCAAAGTCGCTAGTCGAGATGAGCAGTTCTTC.

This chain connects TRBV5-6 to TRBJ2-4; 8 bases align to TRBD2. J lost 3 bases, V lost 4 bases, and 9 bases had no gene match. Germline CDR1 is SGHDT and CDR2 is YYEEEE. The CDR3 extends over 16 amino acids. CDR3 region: CASSPERGPYKNIQYF. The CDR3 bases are TGTGCCAGCAGCCCCGAGCGGGGGCCTTACAAAAACATTCAGTACTTC.

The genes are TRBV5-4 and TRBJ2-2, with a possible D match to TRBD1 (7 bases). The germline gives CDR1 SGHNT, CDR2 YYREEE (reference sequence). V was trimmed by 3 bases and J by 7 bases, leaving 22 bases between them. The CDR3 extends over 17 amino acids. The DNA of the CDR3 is TGTGCCAGCAGCTCGGCGGGGAACAGAGGGGGCAGCGGGGAGCTGTTTTTT. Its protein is CASSSAGNRGGSGELFF. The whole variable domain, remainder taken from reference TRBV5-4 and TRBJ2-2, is ETGVTQSPTHLIKTRGQQVTLRCSSQSGHNTVSWYQQALGQGPQFIFQYYREEENGRGNFPPRFSGLQFPNYSSELNVNALELDDSALYLCASSSAGNRGGSGELFFGEGSRLTVL.

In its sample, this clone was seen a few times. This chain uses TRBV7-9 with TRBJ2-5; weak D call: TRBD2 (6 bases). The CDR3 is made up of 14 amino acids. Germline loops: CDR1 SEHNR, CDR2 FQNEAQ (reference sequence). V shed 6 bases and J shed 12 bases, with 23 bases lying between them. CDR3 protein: CASSTPPDTGGEYF. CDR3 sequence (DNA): TGTGCCAGCAGTACTCCCCCCGACACCGGAGGGGAGTACTTC.

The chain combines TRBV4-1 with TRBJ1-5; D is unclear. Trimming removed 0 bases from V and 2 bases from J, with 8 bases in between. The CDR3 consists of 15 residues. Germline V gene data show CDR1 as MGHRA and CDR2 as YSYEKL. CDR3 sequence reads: CASSQDGGGNQPQHF. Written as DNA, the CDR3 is TGCGCCAGCAGCCAAGATGGCGGGGGCAATCAGCCCCAGCATTTT.

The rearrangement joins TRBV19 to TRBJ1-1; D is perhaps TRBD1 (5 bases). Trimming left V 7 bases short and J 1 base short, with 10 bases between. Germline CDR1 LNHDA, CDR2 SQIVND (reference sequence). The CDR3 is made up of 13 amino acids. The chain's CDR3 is CASKGQGNTEAFF. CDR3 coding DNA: TGTGCCAGTAAGGGCCAGGGGAACACTGAAGCTTTCTTT.

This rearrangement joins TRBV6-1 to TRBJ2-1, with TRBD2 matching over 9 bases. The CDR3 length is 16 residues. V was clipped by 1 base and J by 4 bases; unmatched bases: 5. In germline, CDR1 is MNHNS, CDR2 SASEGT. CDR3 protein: CASSEGASGTYNEQFF. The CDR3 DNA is TGTGCCAGCAGTGAAGGAGCTAGCGGGACATACAATGAGCAGTTCTTC.

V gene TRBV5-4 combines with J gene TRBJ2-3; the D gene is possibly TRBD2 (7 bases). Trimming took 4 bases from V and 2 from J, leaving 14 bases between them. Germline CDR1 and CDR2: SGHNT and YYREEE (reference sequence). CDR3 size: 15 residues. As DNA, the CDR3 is TGTGCCAGCAGCCCTGGGGGGGGCTCCACAGATACGCAGTATTTT. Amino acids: CASSPGGGSTDTQYF. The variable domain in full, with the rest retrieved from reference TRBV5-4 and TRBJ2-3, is ETGVTQSPTHLIKTRGQQVTLRCSSQSGHNTVSWYQQALGQGPQFIFQYYREEENGRGNFPPRFSGLQFPNYSSELNVNALELDDSALYLCASSPGGGSTDTQYFGPGTRLTVL.

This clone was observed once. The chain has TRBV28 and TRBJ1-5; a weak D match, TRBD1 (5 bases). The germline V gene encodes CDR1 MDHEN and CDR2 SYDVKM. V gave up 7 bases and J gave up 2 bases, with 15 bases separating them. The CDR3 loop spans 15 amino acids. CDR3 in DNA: TGTGCCAGCAACCCGGGAGTGGGGGGCAATCAGCCCCAGCATTTT. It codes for CASNPGVGGNQPQHF.

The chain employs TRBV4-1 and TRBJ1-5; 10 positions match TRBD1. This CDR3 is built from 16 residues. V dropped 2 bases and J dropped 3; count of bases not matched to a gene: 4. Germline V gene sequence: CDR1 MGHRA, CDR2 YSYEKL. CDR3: CASSQRTGGINQPQHF. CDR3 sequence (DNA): TGCGCCAGCAGCCAAAGGACAGGGGGAATCAATCAGCCCCAGCATTTT.

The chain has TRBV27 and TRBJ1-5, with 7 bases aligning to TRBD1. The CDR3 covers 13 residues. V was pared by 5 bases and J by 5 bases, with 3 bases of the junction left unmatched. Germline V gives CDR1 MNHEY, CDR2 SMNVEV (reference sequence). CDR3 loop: CASSPGTDQPQHF. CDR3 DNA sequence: TGTGCCAGCAGTCCAGGGACAGATCAGCCCCAGCATTTT.

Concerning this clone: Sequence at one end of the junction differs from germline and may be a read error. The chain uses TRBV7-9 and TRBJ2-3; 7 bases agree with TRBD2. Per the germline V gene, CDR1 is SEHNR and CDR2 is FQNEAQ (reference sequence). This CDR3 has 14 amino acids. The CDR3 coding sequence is TGTTCCAGCAGCTTAGGACTAGTCACAGATACGCAGTATTTT. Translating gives CSSSLGLVTDTQYF.

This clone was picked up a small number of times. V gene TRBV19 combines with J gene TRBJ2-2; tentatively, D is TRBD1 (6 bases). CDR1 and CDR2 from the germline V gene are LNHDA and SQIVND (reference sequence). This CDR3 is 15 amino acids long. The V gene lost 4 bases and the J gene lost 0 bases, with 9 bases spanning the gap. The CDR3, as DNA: TGTGCCAGTAGTACAGGGGCCGCGAACACCGGGGAGCTGTTTTTT. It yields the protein CASSTGAANTGELFF.